This is a list of T cell receptor beta chains from one sample in a study of T cell responses to AZD1222 COVID-19 vaccine. TCRdb keeps only in-frame clones here, not all; method: immunoSEQ multiplex PCR. This table holds 70,000 or so clones, roughly four fifths found once. The sample in question was peripheral blood, obtained 28 days after the second AZD1222 dose. These receptors were collected from an adult who received the AZD1222 COVID-19 vaccine. Each CDR3 is given with its conserved first and last residue. Fields, in order: V gene, clone size, D gene, J gene, CDR3 protein, CDR3 DNA. D genes are given only for firm matches. Clone sizes are given selectively: once, few, many, or a class where the clone is expanded.

V gene: TRBV12-3/TRBV12-4; clone size: NA; D gene: NA; J gene: TRBJ2-7; CDR3 protein: CASSPAHAYEQYF; CDR3 DNA: TGTGCCAGCAGTCCCGCCCATGCCTACGAGCAGTACTTC
V gene: TRBV29-1; clone size: once; D gene: TRBD1; J gene: TRBJ2-1; CDR3 protein: CSVRGLDRLGNEQFF; CDR3 DNA: TGCAGCGTTCGAGGACTGGACAGGCTCGGCAATGAGCAGTTCTTC
V gene: TRBV6-5; clone size: NA; D gene: NA; J gene: TRBJ2-1; CDR3 protein: CASSHLGQYNEQFF; CDR3 DNA: TGTGCCAGCAGCCACTTGGGACAATACAATGAGCAGTTCTTC
V gene: TRBV5-1; clone size: NA; D gene: NA; J gene: TRBJ1-6; CDR3 protein: CASSPGITSVDSLHF; CDR3 DNA: TGCGCCAGCAGCCCGGGGATCACCTCTGTTGATTCCCTCCACTTT
V gene: TRBV5-1; clone size: NA; D gene: TRBD1; J gene: TRBJ2-7; CDR3 protein: CASSRQGAGYSYEQYF; CDR3 DNA: TGCGCCAGCTCCCGACAGGGGGCAGGATACTCCTACGAGCAGTACTTC
V gene: TRBV7-6; clone size: NA; D gene: TRBD1; J gene: TRBJ2-5; CDR3 protein: CASSLGGRGLKETQYF; CDR3 DNA: TGTGCCAGCAGCTTAGGGGGCAGGGGGCTAAAGGAGACCCAGTACTTC
V gene: TRBV5-1; clone size: NA; D gene: NA; J gene: TRBJ1-5; CDR3 protein: CASSLEMYGTPQHF; CDR3 DNA: TGCGCCAGCAGCTTGGAAATGTATGGTACTCCTCAGCATTTT
V gene: TRBV11-2; clone size: NA; D gene: NA; J gene: TRBJ1-5; CDR3 protein: CASSLGIGEGQPQHF; CDR3 DNA: TGTGCCAGCAGCTTAGGCATCGGGGAAGGTCAGCCCCAGCATTTT
V gene: TRBV6-8; clone size: once; D gene: TRBD1; J gene: TRBJ1-2; CDR3 protein: CASSQTPGQGIRWGYTF; CDR3 DNA: TGTGCCAGCAGTCAAACTCCCGGACAGGGGATTCGTTGGGGCTACACCTTC
V gene: TRBV11-2; clone size: NA; D gene: TRBD1; J gene: TRBJ1-2; CDR3 protein: CASSLEWTGGFGYTF; CDR3 DNA: TGTGCCAGCAGCTTAGAATGGACAGGGGGATTCGGCTACACCTTC
V gene: TRBV5-6; clone size: NA; D gene: TRBD1; J gene: TRBJ1-1; CDR3 protein: CASSRAGGLMNTEAFF; CDR3 DNA: TGTGCCAGCAGCCGGGCAGGGGGCTTGATGAACACTGAAGCTTTCTTT
V gene: TRBV6-2/TRBV6-3; clone size: NA; D gene: NA; J gene: TRBJ2-1; CDR3 protein: CASSRQLHGNEQFF; CDR3 DNA: TGTGCCAGCAGTCGCCAGCTGCACGGCAATGAGCAGTTCTTC
V gene: TRBV7-2; clone size: NA; D gene: TRBD1; J gene: TRBJ1-5; CDR3 protein: CASSPGTGFYQPQHF; CDR3 DNA: TGTGCCAGCAGCCCCGGGACAGGGTTTTACCAGCCCCAGCATTTT
V gene: TRBV6-5; clone size: NA; D gene: NA; J gene: TRBJ2-3; CDR3 protein: CASSFETASTDTQYF; CDR3 DNA: TGTGCCAGCAGTTTCGAGACAGCTAGCACAGATACGCAGTATTTT
V gene: TRBV4-2; clone size: NA; D gene: NA; J gene: TRBJ1-1; CDR3 protein: CASSQADRRGVLNTEAFF; CDR3 DNA: TGTGCCAGCAGCCAAGCTGACAGACGGGGGGTCCTGAACACTGAAGCTTTCTTT
V gene: TRBV4-2; clone size: few; D gene: NA; J gene: TRBJ1-1; CDR3 protein: CASSQDPRMMNTEAFF; CDR3 DNA: TGTGCCAGCAGCCAAGATCCGCGGATGATGAACACTGAAGCTTTCTTT
V gene: TRBV7-9; clone size: NA; D gene: NA; J gene: TRBJ2-2; CDR3 protein: CASTQAANTGELFF; CDR3 DNA: TGTGCCAGCACCCAGGCGGCGAACACCGGGGAGCTGTTTTTT
V gene: TRBV3-1/TRBV3-2; clone size: NA; D gene: TRBD1; J gene: TRBJ2-5; CDR3 protein: CASSQDTGQGETQYF; CDR3 DNA: TGTGCCAGCAGTCAAGATACCGGACAGGGGGAGACCCAGTACTTC
V gene: TRBV28; clone size: once; D gene: NA; J gene: TRBJ1-2; CDR3 protein: CASSLGGYGYTF; CDR3 DNA: TGTGCCAGCAGTTTAGGGGGCTATGGCTACACCTTC
V gene: TRBV6-5; clone size: NA; D gene: NA; J gene: TRBJ1-2; CDR3 protein: CASSYSVADADGYTF; CDR3 DNA: TGTGCCAGCAGTTACTCGGTGGCGGATGCGGATGGCTACACCTTC
V gene: TRBV19; clone size: NA; D gene: TRBD1; J gene: TRBJ2-5; CDR3 protein: CASTSSPTGGETQYF; CDR3 DNA: TGTGCCAGTACCTCCTCACCGACAGGGGGAGAGACCCAGTACTTC
V gene: TRBV27; clone size: NA; D gene: NA; J gene: TRBJ2-5; CDR3 protein: CASSSSAGLETQYF; CDR3 DNA: TGTGCCAGCAGTTCCTCGGCGGGGCTGGAGACCCAGTACTTC
V gene: TRBV6-6; clone size: NA; D gene: NA; J gene: TRBJ2-1; CDR3 protein: CASSYERASQFF; CDR3 DNA: TGTGCCAGCAGTTACGAAAGGGCTTCGCAGTTCTTC
V gene: TRBV7-8; clone size: once; D gene: NA; J gene: TRBJ1-4; CDR3 protein: CASSFSATNEKLFF; CDR3 DNA: TGTGCCAGCAGCTTTTCTGCAACTAATGAAAAACTGTTTTTT
V gene: TRBV14; clone size: NA; D gene: NA; J gene: TRBJ1-4; CDR3 protein: CASSQEFGGGGFNEKLFF; CDR3 DNA: TGTGCCAGCAGCCAAGAATTTGGAGGAGGCGGATTTAATGAAAAACTGTTTTTT
V gene: TRBV6-1; clone size: NA; D gene: NA; J gene: TRBJ2-2; CDR3 protein: CASSEAGYGANTGELFF; CDR3 DNA: TGTGCCAGCAGTGAAGCGGGCTACGGGGCGAACACCGGGGAGCTGTTTTTT
V gene: TRBV5-1; clone size: NA; D gene: NA; J gene: TRBJ2-2; CDR3 protein: CASSLSGANNRELFF; CDR3 DNA: TGCGCCAGCAGCTTATCCGGGGCGAATAACCGGGAGCTGTTTTTT
V gene: TRBV6-6; clone size: few; D gene: TRBD1; J gene: TRBJ2-7; CDR3 protein: CASSPARRQGASYEQYF; CDR3 DNA: TGTGCCAGCAGTCCCGCCCGTAGACAGGGGGCTTCCTACGAGCAGTACTTC
V gene: TRBV19; clone size: NA; D gene: TRBD1; J gene: TRBJ1-1; CDR3 protein: CASSIEVTGATEAFF; CDR3 DNA: TGTGCCAGTAGTATAGAGGTGACAGGGGCTACTGAAGCTTTCTTT